This TCR beta chain was identified during a study of cytomegalovirus exposure and HLA in healthy donors. This CDR3 has 15 amino acids. The germline gives CDR1 SGDLS, CDR2 YYNGEE. V lost 0 bases and J 7 bases, leaving 16 bases between the germline ends. Study results and limitations: More clonal expansion characterized HLA-associated TCR beta chains than equally common others in a later analysis. Presence/absence comparisons presumed near-even sequencing depth among donors.

In the case of this clone: Its cognate antigen is unknown.

The PCR was carried out with 60 Vbeta primers and 13 Jbeta primers. This table comes from immunoSEQ multiplex PCR, and its TCRdb copy is limited to in-frame clones, with some not included. Among roughly 120,000 clones listed, more than 70% were seen once. The sample was PBMCs. The rearrangement uses TRBV9 and TRBJ1-2; D unresolved. The TCR originated in a human donor in good health. CDR3 nucleotide sequence: TGTGCCAGCAGCGTAGCACTAGGGCGCCATCCTGGCTACACCTTC. Amino acid sequence: CASSVALGRHPGYTF. Full variable domain (remainder filled in from reference TRBV9 and TRBJ1-2): DSGVTQTPKHLITATGQRVTLRCSPRSGDLSVYWYQQSLDQGLQFLIQYYNGEERAKGNILERFSAQQFPDLHSELNLSSLELGDSALYFCASSVALGRHPGYTFGSGTRLTVV.